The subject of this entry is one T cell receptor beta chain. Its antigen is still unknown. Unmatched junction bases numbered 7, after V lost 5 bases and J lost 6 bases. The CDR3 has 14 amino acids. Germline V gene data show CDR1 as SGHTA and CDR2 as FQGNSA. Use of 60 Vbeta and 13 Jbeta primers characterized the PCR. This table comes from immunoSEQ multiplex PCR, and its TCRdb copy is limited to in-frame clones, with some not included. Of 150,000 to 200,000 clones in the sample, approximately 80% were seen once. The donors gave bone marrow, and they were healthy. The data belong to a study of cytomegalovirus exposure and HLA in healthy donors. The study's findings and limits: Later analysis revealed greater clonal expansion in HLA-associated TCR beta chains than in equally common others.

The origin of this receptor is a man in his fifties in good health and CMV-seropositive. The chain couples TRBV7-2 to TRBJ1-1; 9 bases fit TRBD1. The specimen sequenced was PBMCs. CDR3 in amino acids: CASSRDRVSAEAFF. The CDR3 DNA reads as TGTGCCAGCAGCCGGGACAGGGTCAGTGCTGAAGCTTTCTTT. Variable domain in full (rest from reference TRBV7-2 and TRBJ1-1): GAGVSQSPSNKVTEKGKDVELRCDPISGHTALYWYRQSLGQGLEFLIYFQGNSAPDKSGLPSDRFSAERTGGSVSTLTIQRTQQEDSAVYLCASSRDRVSAEAFFGQGTRLTVV.